This T cell receptor beta chain derives from a study of blood T cell repertoires in COVID-19. About the study: The cDNA or gDNA used as material had been derived from T cells, B-cell-depleted T cells, or PBMCs.

The CDR3 length is 14 residues. V shed 5 bases and J 3 bases; nucleotides not matched to a gene: 7. The germline V gene has CDR1 SGHRS and CDR2 YFSETQ. In the source study's methods: Counts of nucleated cells, estimated from reference gene primer amplification, were obtained. Measured with immunoSEQ multiplex PCR; TCRdb has only the in-frame clones, and not every one. V and J calls and clone size are as listed in that table; D and trimming were resolved from the DNA. The data hold some 150,000 clones, with approximately 90% observed a single time. This chain joins TRBV5-1 and TRBJ1-1; 7 bases line up with TRBD1. This TCR was sampled from a human donor in a cohort sampled during active COVID-19. Sequencing was performed on peripheral blood. The CDR3 nucleotides are TGCGCCAGCAGAACGGGACAGCCGGACACTGAAGCTTTCTTT. As protein: CASRTGQPDTEAFF.